Below, 16 T cell receptor beta chains from the same sample are listed, as sequenced in a study of blood T cell repertoires in COVID-19. The repertoire was sequenced with immunoSEQ multiplex PCR; TCRdb's copy has only in-frame clones and lacks some. The sample carries about 100,000 clones, roughly 92% recorded once. Sequencing input: peripheral blood. The receptors were gathered from a man aged 50-60 years with active COVID-19.

The CDR3 DNA reads TGTGCCTGCGGACAGGGGGATTCACCCCTCCACTTT. Translating gives CACGQGDSPLHF. This chain links TRBV30 with TRBJ1-6, with TRBD1 matching over 10 bases. The germline gives CDR1 GTSNPN, CDR2 SVGIG (reference sequence). The CDR3 is 12 residues long. The trim removed 6 bases at V and 8 bases at J, leaving 1 base unmatched.

The chain joins TRBV7-9 to TRBJ1-6, with D possibly TRBD1 on 6 matching bases. Looked up from germline, CDR1 is SEHNR and CDR2 is FQNEAQ (reference sequence). V dropped 5 bases and J dropped 10 bases, with 12 bases sitting between them. This CDR3 region has 13 residues. The CDR3 here is CASSPGVLSPLHF. CDR3 coding DNA: TGTGCCAGCAGCCCAGGGGTTTTGTCACCCCTCCACTTT.

This chain uses TRBV12-3 or TRBV12-4 with TRBJ1-2, with a tentative D call TRBD1 (5 bases). V was clipped by 3 bases and J by 8 bases, with 13 bases between them. The CDR3 length is 13 residues. The CDR3: CASSLKGAGGYTF. In DNA form, the CDR3 reads TGTGCCAGCAGTTTGAAAGGGGCAGGCGGCTACACCTTC.

A single count supports this clone. The V and J genes are TRBV10-3 and TRBJ1-6; no clear D gene. CDR3 size: 15 residues. Trimming removed 10 bases at V and 0 bases at J, with 13 bases between. From germline, CDR1 is ENHRY and CDR2 SYGVKD. CDR3 residues: CATTAESSYNSPLHF. The CDR3 DNA is TGTGCCACAACAGCGGAGAGCTCCTATAATTCACCCCTCCACTTT.

V usage is TRBV2 and J usage is TRBJ2-1; D gene ambiguous. Germline loops: CDR1 SNHLY, CDR2 FYNNEI. V lost 3 bases and J lost 9, with 9 bases in between. The CDR3 length is 12 residues. The CDR3 sequence: CASSEVGGEQFF. The DNA for the CDR3 is TGTGCCAGCAGTGAGGTCGGTGGTGAGCAGTTCTTC.

The rearrangement joins TRBV28 to TRBJ1-6; tentatively, D is TRBD1 (5 bases). Trimming removed 2 bases at V and 6 bases at J, with 11 bases between. This CDR3 has 15 amino acids. CDR1 is MDHEN, CDR2 SYDVKM, per germline. The DNA of the CDR3 is TGTGCCAGCAGTTTAAGGCAGGGAGGTAATTCACCCCTCCACTTT. This codes for CASSLRQGGNSPLHF.

The chain employs TRBV5-5 and TRBJ1-1; D unclear. Germline CDR1 and CDR2: SGHKS and YYEKEE (reference sequence). V lost 0 bases to trimming and J lost 7 bases, with 7 bases between them. The CDR3 loop spans 12 amino acids. CDR3 DNA sequence: TGTGCCAGCAGCTTGGAACTGATTGAAGCTTTCTTT. It specifies CASSLELIEAFF. The whole variable domain, remainder taken from reference TRBV5-5 and TRBJ1-1, is DAGVTQSPTHLIKTRGQQVTLRCSPISGHKSVSWYQQVLGQGPQFIFQYYEKEERGRGNFPDRFSARQFPNYSSELNVNALLLGDSALYLCASSLELIEAFFGQGTRLTVV.

This clone was recorded only once. V is TRBV28 and J is TRBJ1-1; D remains ambiguous. CDR1 and CDR2 (germline): MDHEN, SYDVKM. The CDR3 is 11 residues long. Trimming pared 6 bases from V and 3 bases from J, leaving 5 bases between. CDR3 sequence reads: CASRSDTEAFF. CDR3 nucleotide sequence: TGTGCCAGCAGGTCGGACACTGAAGCTTTCTTT.

The chain is built from TRBV5-6 and TRBJ2-3, with 9 bases aligning to TRBD2. Germline V CDR1 and CDR2: SGHDT, YYEEEE. V lost 7 bases and J lost 5; bases outside the gene matches: 17. CDR3 length equals 17 residues. CDR3: CASRRGGVAGVVDTQYF. The CDR3 DNA follows: TGTGCCAGCCGTCGAGGGGGAGTAGCGGGAGTTGTAGATACGCAGTATTTT.

This sequence joins TRBV3-1 (or the pseudogene TRBV3-2) and TRBJ2-1, with 8 bases aligning to TRBD2. The CDR3 has 15 amino acids. V trimming: 0 bases; J trimming: 6 bases; junction bases outside the gene matches: 4. Germline V gene data show CDR1 as LGHDT and CDR2 as YNNKEL (reference sequence). The CDR3 loop is CASSQETGTSNEQFF. The CDR3 nucleotides are TGTGCCAGCAGCCAAGAAACCGGGACTAGCAATGAGCAGTTCTTC.

This chain connects TRBV11-2 to TRBJ1-6; 7 nucleotides match TRBD1. Germline CDR1 reads SGHAT; CDR2 reads FQNNGV. The CDR3 spans 16 residues. The ends lost 5 bases at V and 7 bases at J; junction bases unmatched: 11. The CDR3 bases are TGTGCCAGCAGCCCCCTCAGACAGGGAAGAAATTCACCCCTCCACTTT. Protein: CASSPLRQGRNSPLHF.

V gene TRBV6-5 combines with J gene TRBJ1-1; 7 nucleotides match TRBD1. The CDR3 covers 13 residues. The V gene end was trimmed by 7 bases and the J gene end by 4 bases; junction bases not matched to a gene: 6. Germline CDR1 and CDR2: MNHEY and SVGAGI. The CDR3 here is CASMQQGITEAFF. CDR3 DNA: TGTGCCAGCATGCAACAGGGGATCACTGAAGCTTTCTTT.

About this clone itself: This CDR3 is also generated by other DNA sequences in the sample. The rearrangement joins TRBV5-1 to TRBJ2-5; D possibly corresponds to TRBD1 (6 bases). This CDR3 region has 13 residues. Germline-derived CDR1 and CDR2 are SGHRS and YFSETQ. V gave up 0 bases and J gave up 4 bases, with 7 bases separating them. CDR3 region: CASSLAGAETQYF. The CDR3 DNA follows: TGCGCCAGCAGCTTGGCAGGGGCAGAGACCCAGTACTTC.

The rearrangement links TRBV18 to TRBJ2-2; D is perhaps TRBD1 (6 bases). Germline values: CDR1 KGHSH, CDR2 LQKENI. V lost 1 base and J 0 bases, leaving 9 bases between the germline ends. The CDR3 length is 16 residues. The CDR3 sequence: CASSPQGESNTGELFF. The CDR3 DNA reads TGTGCCAGCTCACCACAGGGGGAGTCGAACACCGGGGAGCTGTTTTTT.

V gene TRBV5-1 combines with J gene TRBJ2-7; 8 bases line up with TRBD2. V lost 2 bases to trimming and J lost 3 bases; unmatched junction nucleotides: 4. The CDR3 has 14 residues. The V gene's germline CDR1 is SGHRS and CDR2 YFSETQ. DNA of the CDR3: TGCGCCAGCAGCTTAGGAGCGGGAGTCTACGAGCAGTACTTC. It yields the protein CASSLGAGVYEQYF.

This clone was observed a few times. V usage is TRBV28 and J usage is TRBJ1-4; no definite D call. The CDR3 length is 14 residues. Germline V gives CDR1 MDHEN, CDR2 SYDVKM. V lost 2 bases and J lost 5, with 9 bases in between. This CDR3 is CASSLKYGNEKLFF. The CDR3 region has the DNA TGTGCCAGCAGTTTAAAGTACGGGAATGAAAAACTGTTTTTT.